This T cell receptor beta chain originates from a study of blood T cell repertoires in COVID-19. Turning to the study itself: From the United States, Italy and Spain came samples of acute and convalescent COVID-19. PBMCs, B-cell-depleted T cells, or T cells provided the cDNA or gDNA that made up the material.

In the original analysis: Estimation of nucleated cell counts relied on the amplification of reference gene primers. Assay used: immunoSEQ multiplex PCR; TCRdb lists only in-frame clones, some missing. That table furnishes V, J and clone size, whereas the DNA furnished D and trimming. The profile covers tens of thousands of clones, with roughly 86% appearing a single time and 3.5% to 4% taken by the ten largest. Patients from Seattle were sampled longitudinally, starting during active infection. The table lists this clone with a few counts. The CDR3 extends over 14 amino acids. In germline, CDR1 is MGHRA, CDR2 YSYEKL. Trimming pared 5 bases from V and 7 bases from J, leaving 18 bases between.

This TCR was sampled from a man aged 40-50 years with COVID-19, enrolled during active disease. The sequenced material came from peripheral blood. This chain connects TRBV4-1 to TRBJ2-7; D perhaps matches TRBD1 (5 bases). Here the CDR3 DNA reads TGCGCCAGCAGCTTAGAGGACAACCACCTGGAGCAGTACTTC. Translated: CASSLEDNHLEQYF.